Listed here is a single TCR beta chain. The antigen is undetermined. The data were obtained in a study of monozygotic twins with inflammatory bowel disease. TCRdb reworked the 5' RACE reads into one entry per CDR3 protein, no DNA. The sample totals under 200,000 distinct CDR3 sequences. Blood (approximately 2.5 ml) was collected from every donor individually. Study-level points and caveats: In patient repertoires, differing immunosuppressive treatments may have added some variability.

The sample comprised blood. The sequence derives from a human donor with ulcerative colitis or Crohn's disease, or a healthy co-twin of an affected twin (not recorded which).

The CDR3 protein is CASSTRASGGSSYNEQFF. V and J are TRBV19 and TRBJ2-1. Germline loops: CDR1 LNHDA, CDR2 SQIVND (reference sequence). The CDR3 has 18 residues.